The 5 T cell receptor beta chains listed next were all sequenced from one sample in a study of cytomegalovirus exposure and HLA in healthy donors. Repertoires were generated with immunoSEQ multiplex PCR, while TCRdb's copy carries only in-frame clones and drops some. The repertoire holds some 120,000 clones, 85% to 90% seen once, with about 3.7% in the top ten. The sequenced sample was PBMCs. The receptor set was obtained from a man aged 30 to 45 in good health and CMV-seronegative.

In nucleotides, the CDR3 is TGTGCCAGCAGTTACCGAAGACAGTCTAATCAGCCCCAGCATTTT. Its translation is CASSYRRQSNQPQHF. This chain links TRBV6-5 with TRBJ1-5, with a weak D call TRBD1 (5 bases). The germline V gene has CDR1 MNHEY and CDR2 SVGAGI. The V end lost 2 bases, the J end lost 4 bases, and 12 bases lay between the germline ends. This CDR3 has 15 amino acids.

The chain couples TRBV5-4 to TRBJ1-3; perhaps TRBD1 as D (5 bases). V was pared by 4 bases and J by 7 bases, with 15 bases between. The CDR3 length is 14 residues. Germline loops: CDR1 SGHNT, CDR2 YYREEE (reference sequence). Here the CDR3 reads CASSTWTEGNTIYF. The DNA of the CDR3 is TGTGCCAGCAGCACCTGGACGGAGGGGAACACCATATATTTT.

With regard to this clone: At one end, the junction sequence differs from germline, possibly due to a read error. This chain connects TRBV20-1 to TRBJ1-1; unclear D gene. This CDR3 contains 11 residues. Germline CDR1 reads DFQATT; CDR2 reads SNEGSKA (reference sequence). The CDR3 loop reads CSARDGPTVLF. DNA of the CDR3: TGCAGTGCTAGAGATGGGCCCACGGTTCTCTTT.

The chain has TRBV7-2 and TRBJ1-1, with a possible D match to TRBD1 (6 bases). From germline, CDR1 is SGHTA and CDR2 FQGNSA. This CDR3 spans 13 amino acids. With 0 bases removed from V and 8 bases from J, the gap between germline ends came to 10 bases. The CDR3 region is CASSLAKGTEAFF. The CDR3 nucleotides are TGTGCCAGCAGCTTAGCCAAGGGGACAGAAGCTTTCTTT.

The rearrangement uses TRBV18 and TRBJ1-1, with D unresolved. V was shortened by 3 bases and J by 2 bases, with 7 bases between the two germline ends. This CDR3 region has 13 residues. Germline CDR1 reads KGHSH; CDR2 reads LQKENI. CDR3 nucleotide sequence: TGTGCCAGCTCACCGGACTTCAACACTGAAGCTTTCTTT. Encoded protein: CASSPDFNTEAFF.